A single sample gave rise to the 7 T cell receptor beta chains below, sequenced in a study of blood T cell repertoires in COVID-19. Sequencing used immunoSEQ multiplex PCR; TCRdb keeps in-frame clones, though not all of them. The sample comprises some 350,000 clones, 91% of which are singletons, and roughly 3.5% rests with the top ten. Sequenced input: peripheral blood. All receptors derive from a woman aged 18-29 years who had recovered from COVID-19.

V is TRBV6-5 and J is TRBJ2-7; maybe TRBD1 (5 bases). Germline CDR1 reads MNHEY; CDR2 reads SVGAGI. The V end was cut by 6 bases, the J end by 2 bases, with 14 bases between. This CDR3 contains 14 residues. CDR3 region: CASRMNSDTYEQYV. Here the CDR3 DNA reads TGTGCCAGCAGGATGAACTCGGACACCTACGAGCAGTACGTC.

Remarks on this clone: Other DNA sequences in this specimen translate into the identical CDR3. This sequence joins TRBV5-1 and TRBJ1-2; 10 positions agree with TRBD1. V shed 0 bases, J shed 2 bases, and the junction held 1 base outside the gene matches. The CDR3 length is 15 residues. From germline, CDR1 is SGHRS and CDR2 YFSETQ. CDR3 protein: CASSLGQGANYGYTF. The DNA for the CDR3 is TGCGCCAGCAGCTTGGGACAGGGGGCGAACTATGGCTACACCTTC.

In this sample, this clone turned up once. The CDR3 coding sequence is TGTGCCAGCAGCCCTACCGGGACAGCCATCGGGGATGGCTACACCTTC. The encoded protein is CASSPTGTAIGDGYTF. V and J are TRBV3-1 (or the pseudogene TRBV3-2) and TRBJ1-2, with 7 positions matching TRBD1. Germline V lookup: CDR1 LGHDT, CDR2 YNNKEL (reference sequence). There are 16 residues in the CDR3. V was pared by 4 bases and J by 6 bases, with 14 bases of the junction left unmatched.

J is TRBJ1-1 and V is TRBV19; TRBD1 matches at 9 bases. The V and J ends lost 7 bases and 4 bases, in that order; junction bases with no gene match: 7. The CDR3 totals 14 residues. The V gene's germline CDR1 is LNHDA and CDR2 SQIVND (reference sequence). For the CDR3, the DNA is TGTGCCAGTAAGGGGACAGGGTGGCCCACTGAAGCTTTCTTT. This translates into CASKGTGWPTEAFF.

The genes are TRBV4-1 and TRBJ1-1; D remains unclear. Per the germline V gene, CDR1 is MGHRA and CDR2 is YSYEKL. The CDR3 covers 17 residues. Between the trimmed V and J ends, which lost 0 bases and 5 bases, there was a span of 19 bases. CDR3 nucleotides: TGCGCCAGCAGCCAAGATGATTGGGCAGTACGAGGGACTGAAGCTTTCTTT. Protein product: CASSQDDWAVRGTEAFF.

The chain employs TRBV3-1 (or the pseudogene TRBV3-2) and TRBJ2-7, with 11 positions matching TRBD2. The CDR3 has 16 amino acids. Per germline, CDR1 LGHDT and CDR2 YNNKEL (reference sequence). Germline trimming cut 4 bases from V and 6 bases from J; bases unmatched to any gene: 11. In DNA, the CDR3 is TGTGCCAGCAGCCCTAGCGGGAGGCCCGAATCTCGCGAGCAGTACGTC. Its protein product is CASSPSGRPESREQYV.

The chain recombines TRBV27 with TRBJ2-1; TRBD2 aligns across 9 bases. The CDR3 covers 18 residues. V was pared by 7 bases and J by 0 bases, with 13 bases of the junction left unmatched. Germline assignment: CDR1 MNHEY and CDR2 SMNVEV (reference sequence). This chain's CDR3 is CASIRWASGTSSYNEQFF. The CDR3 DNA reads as TGTGCCAGCATCCGCTGGGCTAGCGGGACTAGCTCCTACAATGAGCAGTTCTTC.